The 4 T cell receptor beta chains in this list originate from one sample, sequenced in a study of OX40 agonist ivuxolimab in advanced cancers. The assay was immunoSEQ multiplex PCR, and TCRdb's table has in-frame clones only and misses some. Of roughly 90,000 clones listed, approximately 91% are singletons. The specimen comprised CD4+ or CD8+ T cells sorted from blood, sampled in a trial of the OX40 agonist ivuxolimab. The receptors shown here come from an adult with an advanced solid tumor such as melanoma, head and neck, liver or kidney cancer.

This clone appeared once. The rearrangement joins TRBV2 to TRBJ2-2, with 12 bases that match TRBD2. Trimming at V came to 4 bases and at J to 5 bases, leaving 2 bases not matched to a gene. The CDR3 is 15 residues long. Germline CDR1 and CDR2: SNHLY and FYNNEI. In DNA, the CDR3 is TGTGCCAGCAGTGGGACTAGCGGGGCTACCGGGGAGCTGTTTTTT. Translation: CASSGTSGATGELFF.

The chain is built from TRBV28 and TRBJ2-3; D is undetermined. The V gene lost 9 bases and the J gene lost 0 bases, with 7 bases spanning the gap. This CDR3 comprises 12 residues. CDR1 is MDHEN and CDR2 is SYDVKM in the germline V gene. CDR3 in amino acids: CASFASTDTQYF. DNA of the CDR3: TGTGCCAGTTTTGCAAGCACAGATACGCAGTATTTT. The variable domain in full, completed from reference TRBV28 and TRBJ2-3, reads DVKVTQSSRYLVKRTGEKVFLECVQDMDHENMFWYRQDPGLGLRLIYFSYDVKMKEKGDIPEGYSVSREKKERFSLILESASTNQTSMYLCASFASTDTQYFGPGTRLTVL.

The V gene is TRBV5-1, the J gene TRBJ2-3; 8 bases agree with TRBD2. The J segment lost 5 bases and the V segment lost 8 bases, leaving 10 bases of the junction unmatched. Germline V lookup: CDR1 SGHRS, CDR2 YFSETQ. This CDR3 comprises 14 residues. In DNA form, the CDR3 reads TGCGCCAGTCTTAGCGGGACCGACGGAGATACGCAGTATTTT. Translation: CASLSGTDGDTQYF.

V usage is TRBV2 and J usage is TRBJ2-2; 12 positions match TRBD2. Germline V lookup: CDR1 SNHLY, CDR2 FYNNEI. Trimming removed 7 bases from V and 6 bases from J; junction bases left unmatched: 6. The CDR3 covers 15 residues. CDR3 sequence: CASNGLAGIAGELFF. Written as DNA, the CDR3 is TGTGCCAGCAATGGACTAGCGGGAATCGCCGGGGAGCTGTTTTTT. The full variable domain, with the rest looked up from reference TRBV2 and TRBJ2-2, is EPEVTQTPSHQVTQMGQEVILRCVPISNHLYFYWYRQILGQKVEFLVSFYNNEISEKSEIFDDQFSVERPDGSNFTLKIRSTKLEDSAMYFCASNGLAGIAGELFFGEGSRLTVL.